This T cell receptor (beta chain) was identified in a study of blood T cell repertoires in COVID-19 (TCRdb year 2020). In terms of the full investigation: Samples from collaborators originated in the United States, Italy and Spain and spanned both the acute and convalescent phases of COVID-19. The material from the prospective study consisted of cDNA or gDNA derived from T cells, B-cell-depleted T cells, or PBMCs. The dataset comprised deeply sampled blood TCRbeta repertoires from subjects exposed to, actively infected with, or recovered from COVID-19. The repertoires were made available in a free public database intended to serve as a resource for research on the immune response to SARS-CoV-2. The samples were drawn from the first 160 participants of the ongoing ImmuneRACE study and from 1,254 subjects provided by 6 global collaborators. Nearly every sample came with metadata listing a de-identified subject ID, COVID-19 status, age in years and sex. Where available, HLA class I and class II types were taken from metadata supplied by the sample provider and were not determined by assay-based typing.

The paper's findings and limits, for the study overall: How much clinical and demographic metadata was included differed by source and by participant, and the metadata was provided uncurated.

As for this clone: The antigen it recognizes is unknown. The sample holds no much larger clone one base away, and base qualities are not on file.

TCRbeta CDR3 regions were amplified from genomic DNA by means of the immunoSEQ Assay, a bias-controlled multiplex PCR. The paper's data handling went like this. The number of nucleated cells in each sample was estimated from the amplification of reference gene primers within the assay. To quantify the absolute abundance of each unique TCRbeta CDR3 rearrangement, sequence reads were collapsed and filtered. For each sample, productive Simpson clonality was calculated as the square root of Simpson's diversity index across productive rearrangements. The immuneACCESS repertoire file appears here via TCRdb, limited to in-frame rearrangements. These files lack a portion of the clones; in checked studies, under half of the deficit traces to unresolved V genes, and the cause of the others is not known. That table furnishes V, J and clone size, whereas the DNA furnished D and trimming. The sample data list tens of thousands of clones, and more than 75% of these were observed just once. 15% to 20% of the sample belongs to the ten largest clones.

Each collaborating institution followed its own protocols to collect whole blood in K2EDTA tubes. For TCRbeta analysis, collaborators shipped samples as frozen whole blood, isolated PBMCs, or DNA extracted from either of those sample types. The sample was peripheral blood. This clonotype was sampled from an elderly woman with active or convalescent COVID-19.

CDR3 protein: CASRWQPGLAVHPSSYEQYF. In nucleotides, the sequence is TGTGCAAGTCGCTGGCAACCGGGACTAGCGGTGCACCCTAGCTCCTACGAGCAGTACTTC. The sequence is built from TRBV12-2 and TRBJ2-7; TRBD2, as called in the table, went unchecked against the DNA. TRBV12-2 counts as a pseudogene. The cysteine opens and the phenylalanine closes a CDR3 of 20 amino acids. The only DNA kept is the CDR3, 60 bases in frame from the first base.